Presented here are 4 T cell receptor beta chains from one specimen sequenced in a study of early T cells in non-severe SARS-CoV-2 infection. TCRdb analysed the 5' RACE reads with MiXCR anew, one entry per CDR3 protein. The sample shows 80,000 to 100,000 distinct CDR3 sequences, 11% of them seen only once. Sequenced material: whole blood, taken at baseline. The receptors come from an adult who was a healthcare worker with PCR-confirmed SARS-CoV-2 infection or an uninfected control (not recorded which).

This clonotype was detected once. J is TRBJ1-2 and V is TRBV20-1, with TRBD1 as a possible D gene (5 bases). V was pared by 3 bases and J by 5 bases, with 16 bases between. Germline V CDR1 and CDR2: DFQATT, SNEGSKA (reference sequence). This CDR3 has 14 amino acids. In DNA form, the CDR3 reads TGCAGTGCTAGCTTGGCAGGGTATGAGTATGGCTACACCTTC. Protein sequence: CSASLAGYEYGYTF.

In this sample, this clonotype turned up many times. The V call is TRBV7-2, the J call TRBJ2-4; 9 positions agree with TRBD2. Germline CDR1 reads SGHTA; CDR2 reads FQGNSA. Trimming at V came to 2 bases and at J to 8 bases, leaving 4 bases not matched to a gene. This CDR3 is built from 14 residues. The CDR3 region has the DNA TGTGCCAGCAGCTTATGGCGGGAGGGCTACATTCAGTACTTC. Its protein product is CASSLWREGYIQYF.

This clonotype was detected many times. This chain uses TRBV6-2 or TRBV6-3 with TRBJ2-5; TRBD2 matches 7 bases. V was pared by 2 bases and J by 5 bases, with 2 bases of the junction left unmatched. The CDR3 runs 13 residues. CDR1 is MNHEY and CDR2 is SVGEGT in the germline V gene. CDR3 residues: CASSYTSVETQYF. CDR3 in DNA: TGTGCCAGCAGTTACACTAGCGTGGAGACCCAGTACTTC.

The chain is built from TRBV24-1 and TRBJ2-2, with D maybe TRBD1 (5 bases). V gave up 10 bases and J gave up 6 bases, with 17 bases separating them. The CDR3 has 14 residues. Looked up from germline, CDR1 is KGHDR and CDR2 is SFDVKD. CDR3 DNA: TGTGCCACTACCGCTGGGGCGCCTTCCGGGGAGCTGTTTTTT. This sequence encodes CATTAGAPSGELFF.